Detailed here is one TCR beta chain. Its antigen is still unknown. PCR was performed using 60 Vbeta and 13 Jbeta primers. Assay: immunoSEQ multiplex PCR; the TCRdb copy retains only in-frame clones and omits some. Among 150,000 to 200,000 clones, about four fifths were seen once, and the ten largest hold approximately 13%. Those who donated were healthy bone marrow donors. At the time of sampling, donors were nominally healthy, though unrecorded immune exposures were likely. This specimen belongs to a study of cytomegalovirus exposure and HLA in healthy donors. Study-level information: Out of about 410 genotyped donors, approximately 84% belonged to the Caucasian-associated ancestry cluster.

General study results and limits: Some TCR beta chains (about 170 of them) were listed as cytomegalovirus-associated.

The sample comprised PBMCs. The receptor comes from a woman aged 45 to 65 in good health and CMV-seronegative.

CDR3 nucleotides: TGTGCCAGCAGCTTAGCAGGGCAGGGGAACACTGAAGCTTTCTTT. This codes for CASSLAGQGNTEAFF. The rearrangement links TRBV7-2 to TRBJ1-1, with D possibly TRBD1 on 5 matching bases. CDR1 is SGHTA and CDR2 is FQGNSA in the germline V gene. The CDR3 is 15 residues long. Trimming pared 0 bases from V and 1 base from J, leaving 9 bases between.